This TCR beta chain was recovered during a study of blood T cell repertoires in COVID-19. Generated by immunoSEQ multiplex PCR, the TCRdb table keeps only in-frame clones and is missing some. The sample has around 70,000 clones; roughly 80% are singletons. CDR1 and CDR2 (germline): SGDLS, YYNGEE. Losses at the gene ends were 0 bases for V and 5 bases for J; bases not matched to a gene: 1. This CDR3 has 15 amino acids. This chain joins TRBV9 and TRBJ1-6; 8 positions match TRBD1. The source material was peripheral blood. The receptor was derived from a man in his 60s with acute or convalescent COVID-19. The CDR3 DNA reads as TGTGCCAGCAGCGTAGGACAGGGGAATAATTCACCCCTCCACTTT. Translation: CASSVGQGNNSPLHF.